The 32 T cell receptor beta chains reported below all come from one sample, sequenced in a study of vaccination and CD4 T cells after COVID-19. What these receptors recognize is not known. Indicated treatment: approximately 11-day PBMC culture with coronavirus spike peptide pools or control peptides (ViraFEST assay). CD4+ T cells that came from the unexposed donor were collected before the COVID-19 pandemic (2011-2018). The study sequenced cultured CD4+ T cell DNA using the Oncomine TCR Beta short-read assay. CD4+ T cells were cultured, and genomic DNA was extracted from them. Using its own MiXCR run on the PCR reads, TCRdb lists one record per CDR3 protein. In the table there are approximately 9,000 distinct CDR3 sequences, about 36% of which are singletons. The material sequenced was CD4+ T cells from blood, cultured in vitro. These receptors all come from a human donor in good health.

The chain recombines TRBV7-2 with TRBJ2-7; TRBD1 matches 9 bases. The CDR3 runs 16 residues. Trimming cost V 3 bases and J 5 bases; bases outside gene matches: 11. Per the germline V gene, CDR1 is SGHTA and CDR2 is FQGNSA. The CDR3 is CASSLGPGQGIDEQYF. As DNA, the CDR3 is TGTGCCAGCAGCTTGGGGCCGGGACAGGGTATAGACGAGCAGTACTTC. Together with reference TRBV7-2 and TRBJ2-7, the CDR3 gives the full variable domain: GAGVSQSPSNKVTEKGKDVELRCDPISGHTALYWYRQSLGQGLEFLIYFQGNSAPDKSGLPSDRFSAERTGGSVSTLTIQRTQQEDSAVYLCASSLGPGQGIDEQYFGPGTRLTVT.

The V call is TRBV5-1, the J call TRBJ2-3, with D unclear. In germline, CDR1 is SGHRS, CDR2 YFSETQ. V was cut by 4 bases and J by 0 bases, with 9 bases left in between. CDR3 size: 14 residues. In DNA form, the CDR3 reads TGCGCCAGCAGCGAGGACCCTAGCACAGATACGCAGTATTTT. Translated, it gives CASSEDPSTDTQYF. The full variable domain, rest sourced from reference TRBV5-1 and TRBJ2-3, is KAGVTQTPRYLIKTRGQQVTLSCSPISGHRSVSWYQQTPGQGLQFLFEYFSETQRNKGNFPGRFSGRQFSNSRSEMNVSTLELGDSALYLCASSEDPSTDTQYFGPGTRLTVL.

This chain links TRBV29-1 with TRBJ2-1, with D maybe TRBD1 (5 bases). The V and J ends lost 0 bases and 8 bases respectively, with 5 bases between them. The CDR3 sequence is 11 residues long. CDR1 and CDR2 from the germline V gene are SQVTM and ANQGSEA. CDR3 nucleotide sequence: TGCAGCGTTGAAGACAGGGATGAGCAGTTCTTC. The encoded protein is CSVEDRDEQFF.

In this sample, this clonotype turned up once. This chain links TRBV5-1 with TRBJ1-2; D unresolved. The ends were cut back, 4 bases at V and 3 bases at J, with 10 bases in the middle. This CDR3 spans 13 amino acids. Germline CDR1 is SGHRS and CDR2 is YFSETQ. CDR3 protein: CASSRVSDYGYTF. In DNA form, the CDR3 reads TGCGCCAGCAGCAGGGTCTCCGACTATGGCTACACCTTC.

DNA for the CDR3: TGTGCCAGCAGCTCCGACTACTACGAGCAGTACTTC. It translates to CASSSDYYEQYF. The chain employs TRBV7-2 and TRBJ2-7; D possibly corresponds to TRBD2 (5 bases). Germline loops: CDR1 SGHTA, CDR2 FQGNSA. Deletions cut 4 bases from V and 3 bases from J, with 7 bases between. The CDR3 has 12 amino acids. The complete variable domain, with remaining parts taken from reference TRBV7-2 and TRBJ2-7, reads GAGVSQSPSNKVTEKGKDVELRCDPISGHTALYWYRQSLGQGLEFLIYFQGNSAPDKSGLPSDRFSAERTGGSVSTLTIQRTQQEDSAVYLCASSSDYYEQYFGPGTRLTVT.

The V gene is TRBV6-2 or TRBV6-3, the J gene TRBJ2-7, with D possibly being TRBD1 or TRBD2 (5 bases each). V shed 7 bases and J shed 6 bases, with 19 bases lying between them. The CDR3 runs 14 residues. The germline V gene has CDR1 MNHEY and CDR2 SVGEGT. DNA for the CDR3: TGTGCCAGCACTCTACCCGGGACGACAACCGAGCAGTACTTC. Translating it yields CASTLPGTTTEQYF.

This clonotype was seen just once. The chain links TRBV14 to TRBJ2-3; D call uncertain. Between the trimmed V and J ends, which lost 1 base and 6 bases, there was a span of 8 bases. The CDR3 runs to 13 residues. The germline V gene encodes CDR1 SGHDN and CDR2 FVKESK. For the CDR3, the DNA is TGTGCCAGCAGCCAAGCCCTCCACGATACGCAGTATTTT. Its translation is CASSQALHDTQYF.

This clonotype has a handful of counts. The gene calls are TRBV24-1 and TRBJ2-2; 12 bases align to TRBD2. V trimming: 3 bases; J trimming: 4 bases; junction bases outside the gene matches: 8. This CDR3 contains 18 residues. In germline, CDR1 is KGHDR, CDR2 SFDVKD. CDR3 amino acids: CATSDLSLAGGLTGELFF. The CDR3 nucleotides are TGTGCCACCAGTGATCTCAGCCTAGCGGGAGGGCTCACCGGGGAGCTGTTTTTT.

Sample share makes this clonotype medium-sized. The rearrangement joins TRBV20-1 to TRBJ1-1; maybe TRBD1 (5 bases). The germline V and J ends were trimmed by 6 bases and 1 base, with 12 bases remaining between them. The CDR3 covers 13 residues. The germline CDR1 and CDR2 sequences are DFQATT and SNEGSKA (reference sequence). This CDR3 is CSAPGGGNTEAFF. The CDR3 nucleotides are TGCAGTGCCCCTGGGGGGGGGAACACTGAAGCTTTCTTT.

A few counts support this clonotype. The chain has TRBV7-2 and TRBJ1-6; no clear D gene. The CDR3 runs to 14 residues. Germline-derived CDR1 and CDR2 are SGHTA and FQGNSA. V gave up 2 bases and J gave up 0 bases, with 2 bases separating them. The CDR3: CASSLTSYNSPLHF. CDR3 sequence (DNA): TGTGCCAGCAGCTTAACCTCCTATAATTCACCCCTCCACTTT.

V is TRBV27 and J is TRBJ2-7; D is uncertain. This CDR3 comprises 15 residues. Trimming shortened V by 6 bases and J by 2 bases, and 17 bases separated the two germline ends. CDR1 is MNHEY and CDR2 is SMNVEV in the germline V gene (reference sequence). The CDR3 nucleotides are TGTGCCAGCAGCTTCCAAGGTGTTTCTCCCTACGAGCAGTACTTC. It specifies CASSFQGVSPYEQYF.

The gene calls are TRBV7-2 and TRBJ1-2; TRBD1 aligns across 8 bases. Germline values: CDR1 SGHTA, CDR2 FQGNSA. V shed 1 base, J shed 4 bases, and the junction held 8 bases outside the gene matches. CDR3 length equals 16 residues. CDR3 DNA: TGTGCCAGCAGCTTAGGGGGTCGGGACAGGATCTATGGCTACACCTTC. Translation: CASSLGGRDRIYGYTF.

This clonotype showed up just a few times. J is TRBJ1-6 and V is TRBV5-1; 7 bases are shared with TRBD1. CDR1 and CDR2 (germline): SGHRS, YFSETQ. This CDR3 comprises 16 residues. J lost 6 bases, V lost 0 bases, and 6 bases had no gene match. DNA for the CDR3: TGCGCCAGCAGCTTGGCCCCGACAGGGTCTAATTCACCCCTCCACTTT. It is translated as CASSLAPTGSNSPLHF.

J is TRBJ1-5 and V is TRBV6-1, with D unresolved. Germline V gene sequence: CDR1 MNHNS, CDR2 SASEGT. CDR3 length equals 13 residues. The V end lost 4 bases, the J end lost 0 bases, and 4 bases lay between the germline ends. The CDR3, as DNA: TGTGCCAGCAGTGCTTTTAGCAATCAGCCCCAGCATTTT. Translation gives CASSAFSNQPQHF.

This clonotype was seen a few times. The V and J genes are TRBV10-3 and TRBJ1-3; perhaps TRBD1 as D (5 bases). The ends were cut back, 8 bases at V and 0 bases at J, with 14 bases in the middle. The germline V gene has CDR1 ENHRY and CDR2 SYGVKD. The CDR3 has 15 residues. As DNA, the CDR3 is TGTGCCATCTCCCCAGAGAGGGGCTCTGGAAACACCATATATTTT. As protein: CAISPERGSGNTIYF.

This clonotype has a handful of counts. The gene calls are TRBV2 and TRBJ1-2; 10 nucleotides agree with TRBD1. Trimming took 6 bases from V and 8 from J; bases not matched to a gene: 3. The CDR3 length is 12 residues. Germline assignment: CDR1 SNHLY and CDR2 FYNNEI. The CDR3 sequence is CASRGQGWGYTF. The DNA for the CDR3 is TGTGCCAGCAGGGGACAGGGGTGGGGCTACACCTTC.

The chain carries TRBV7-6 and TRBJ1-1; 9 nucleotides agree with TRBD1. V shed 1 base and J 3 bases; nucleotides not matched to a gene: 0. The CDR3 totals 14 residues. From germline, CDR1 is SGHVS and CDR2 FNYEAQ. The CDR3, as DNA: TGTGCCAGCAGCTTAGGGACAGGGGACACTGAAGCTTTCTTT. Residues: CASSLGTGDTEAFF.

The rearrangement uses TRBV24-1 and TRBJ1-2, with D maybe TRBD1 (6 bases). Germline V gene sequence: CDR1 KGHDR, CDR2 SFDVKD. The CDR3 is made up of 16 amino acids. Trimming cost V 2 bases and J 7 bases, with 19 bases left between them. CDR3 DNA sequence: TGTGCCACCAGTGATTCCCGTCTCGGGGTCAGGGGTGGCTACACCTTC. Translated: CATSDSRLGVRGGYTF.

Worth noting for this clonotype: In this CDR3 the conserved last residue, phenylalanine or tryptophan, is missing, so a read error is likely. The J gene is TRBJ1-5, the V gene TRBV27, with D possibly matching TRBD1 (6 bases). The V end lost 6 bases, the J end lost 4 bases, and 19 bases lay between the germline ends. Germline CDR1 is MNHEY and CDR2 is SMNVEV (reference sequence). The CDR3 loop spans 16 amino acids. CDR3 nucleotide sequence: TGTGCCAGCAGCTCTTTGGGGGGGCCACCGAATCAGCCCCAGCATTAT. It yields the protein CASSSLGGPPNQPQHY.

The sample holds a few counts of this clonotype. The chain combines TRBV28 with TRBJ1-3; no reliable D call. CDR3 length: 15 residues. Trimming stripped 2 bases from V and 6 bases from J, with 14 bases between. CDR1 and CDR2 from the germline V gene are MDHEN and SYDVKM. The CDR3 DNA sequence: TGTGCCAGCAGTTTACGACCGGAGTACCTAAACACCATATATTTT. Protein product: CASSLRPEYLNTIYF.

The chain carries TRBV2 and TRBJ2-5, with D possibly TRBD2 on 6 matching bases. The CDR3 is made up of 13 amino acids. Germline V gene data show CDR1 as SNHLY and CDR2 as FYNNEI. The V end lost 8 bases, the J end lost 9 bases, and 19 bases lay between the germline ends. Here the CDR3 DNA reads TGTGCCAGCGGCGGGGACTCCGTTTTGTCCCAGTACTTC. It codes for CASGGDSVLSQYF. The entire variable domain, with the rest obtained from reference TRBV2 and TRBJ2-5, is as follows: EPEVTQTPSHQVTQMGQEVILRCVPISNHLYFYWYRQILGQKVEFLVSFYNNEISEKSEIFDDQFSVERPDGSNFTLKIRSTKLEDSAMYFCASGGDSVLSQYFGPGTRLLVL.

This CDR3 is CAWTSGRTDTQYF. CDR3 DNA sequence: TGTGCCTGGACTAGCGGCCGCACAGATACGCAGTATTTT. This chain connects TRBV30 to TRBJ2-3, with 7 bases fitting TRBD2. V was clipped by 4 bases and J by 1 base; unmatched bases: 2. The CDR3 has 13 residues. The V gene's germline CDR1 is GTSNPN and CDR2 SVGIG (reference sequence).

This clonotype was found a few times. The V and J genes are TRBV20-1 and TRBJ1-5, with a tentative D call TRBD1 (6 bases). CDR1 is DFQATT and CDR2 is SNEGSKA in the germline V gene (reference sequence). V was pared by 4 bases and J by 1 base, with 20 bases between. The CDR3 runs 17 residues. CDR3 sequence reads: CSATFNRGGASNQPQHF. The DNA for the CDR3 is TGCAGTGCTACCTTTAATAGGGGGGGCGCAAGCAATCAGCCCCAGCATTTT.

The chain joins TRBV6-1 to TRBJ2-2; maybe TRBD2 (5 bases). V dropped 6 bases and J dropped 1 base, with 15 bases sitting between them. The CDR3 is made up of 16 amino acids. Germline CDR1 is MNHNS and CDR2 is SASEGT. The DNA of the CDR3 is TGTGCCAGCAGAGCTCCCCAGCGGAAGAACACCGGGGAGCTGTTTTTT. Translating it yields CASRAPQRKNTGELFF.

This rearrangement joins TRBV7-2 to TRBJ1-2; D not certain. V lost 1 base and J 9 bases, leaving 6 bases between the germline ends. This CDR3 has 11 residues. In germline, CDR1 is SGHTA, CDR2 FQGNSA. This CDR3 is CASSLVESYTF. The CDR3, as DNA: TGTGCCAGCAGCTTAGTCGAGAGCTACACCTTC.

This clonotype was recorded a few times. V is TRBV29-1 and J is TRBJ2-2, with D hard to call. The CDR3 is 13 amino acids. V was pared by 4 bases and J by 0 bases, with 6 bases between. CDR1 and CDR2 from the germline V gene are SQVTM and ANQGSEA. The CDR3 loop reads CSVGAANTGELFF. As DNA, the CDR3 is TGCAGCGTTGGGGCAGCGAACACCGGGGAGCTGTTTTTT.

This clonotype was counted a few times. This chain connects TRBV11-2 to TRBJ2-5; D uncertain. The CDR3 runs to 12 residues. V shed 5 bases and J shed 0 bases, with 4 bases lying between them. Per the germline V gene, CDR1 is SGHAT and CDR2 is FQNNGV. DNA of the CDR3: TGTGCCAGCAGCCCGAACCAAGAGACCCAGTACTTC. Protein sequence: CASSPNQETQYF.

V and J are TRBV7-8 and TRBJ2-7; D ambiguous. Trimming pared 1 base from V and 0 bases from J, leaving 7 bases between. The V gene's germline CDR1 is SGHVS and CDR2 FQNEAQ. The CDR3 consists of 14 residues. CDR3 sequence reads: CASSLGRFSYEQYF. The CDR3 coding sequence is TGTGCCAGCAGCTTAGGGCGTTTCTCCTACGAGCAGTACTTC. Drawing the rest from reference TRBV7-8 and TRBJ2-7, the complete variable domain is GAGVSQSPRYKVAKRGQDVALRCDPISGHVSLFWYQQALGQGPEFLTYFQNEAQLDKSGLPSDRFFAERPEGSVSTLKIQRTQQEDSAVYLCASSLGRFSYEQYFGPGTRLTVT.

The rearrangement joins TRBV7-2 to TRBJ2-3; D uncertain. The length of the CDR3 is 16 residues. V shed 1 base and J shed 0 bases, with 11 bases lying between them. Germline values: CDR1 SGHTA, CDR2 FQGNSA. CDR3 DNA sequence: TGTGCCAGCAGCTTAGGCTCCGCCCATAGCACAGATACGCAGTATTTT. Translating it yields CASSLGSAHSTDTQYF.

V usage is TRBV20-1 and J usage is TRBJ2-1; 13 bases fit TRBD2. V shed 0 bases, J shed 9 bases, and the junction held 5 bases outside the gene matches. The CDR3 is made up of 15 amino acids. The V gene's germline CDR1 is DFQATT and CDR2 SNEGSKA (reference sequence). The CDR3 region is CSARDGTSGTSEQFF. The CDR3 DNA follows: TGCAGTGCTAGAGATGGGACTAGCGGGACGAGTGAGCAGTTCTTC.

This clonotype has more than one count but fewer than ten. The chain links TRBV28 to TRBJ1-6; D is ambiguous. The CDR3 length is 13 residues. With 11 bases removed from V and 0 bases from J, the gap between germline ends came to 8 bases. The V gene's germline CDR1 is MDHEN and CDR2 SYDVKM. CDR3 sequence reads: CAHGSSYNSPLHF. The DNA for the CDR3 is TGTGCCCACGGGAGCTCCTATAATTCACCCCTCCACTTT.

This clonotype was seen only once. CDR3 protein: CASSSAGLREKLFF. As DNA, the CDR3 is TGTGCCAGCAGCTCCGCGGGCCTCCGAGAAAAACTGTTTTTT. The chain links TRBV12-3 or TRBV12-4 to TRBJ1-4; D is unresolved. The CDR3 contains 14 residues. V gave up 6 bases and J gave up 8 bases, with 16 bases separating them.